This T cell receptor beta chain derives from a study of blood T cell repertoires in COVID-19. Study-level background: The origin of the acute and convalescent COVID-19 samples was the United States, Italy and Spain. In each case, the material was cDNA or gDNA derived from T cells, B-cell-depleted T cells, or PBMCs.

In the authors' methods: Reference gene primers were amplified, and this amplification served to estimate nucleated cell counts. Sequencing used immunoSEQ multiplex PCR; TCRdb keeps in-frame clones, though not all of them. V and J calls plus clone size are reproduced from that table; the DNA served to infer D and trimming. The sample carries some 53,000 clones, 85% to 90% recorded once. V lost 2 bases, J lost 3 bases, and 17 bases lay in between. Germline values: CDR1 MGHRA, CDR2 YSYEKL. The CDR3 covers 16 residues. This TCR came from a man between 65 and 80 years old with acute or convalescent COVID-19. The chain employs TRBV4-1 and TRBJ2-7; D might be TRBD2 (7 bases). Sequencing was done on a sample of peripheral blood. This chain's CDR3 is CASSQTAGHGNYEQYF. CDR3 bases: TGCGCCAGCAGCCAAACAGCGGGACACGGAAACTACGAGCAGTACTTC.